Presented here are 10 T cell receptor beta chains from one specimen sequenced in a study of blood T cell repertoires in COVID-19 (dated by TCRdb to 2020 to 2021). Library method: the immunoSEQ multiplex PCR assay. This is the immuneACCESS table as TCRdb keeps it, with only in-frame sequences that have V and J called. A part of the clones is gone; compared with another copy, unresolved V genes explain less than half, and the rest is unexplained. For this sample the table gives about 230,000 clones, of which approximately 80% were detected only once. The ten largest clonotypes hold approximately 7.5% of the sample. The specimen sequenced was peripheral blood. Receptors were obtained from a woman of 80 years or more with COVID-19, enrolled during active disease.

The CDR3 loop is CASGSGDSIYEQFF. CDR3 bases: TGCGCCAGCGGTAGTGGGGACAGCATCTATGAGCAGTTCTTC. The chain is built from TRBV5-1 and TRBJ2-1, with 7 bases identical to TRBD1. The CDR3 is made up of 14 amino acids. The ends lost 7 bases at V and 8 bases at J; junction bases unmatched: 12. Germline V gene sequence: CDR1 SGHRS, CDR2 YFSETQ.

The CDR3 DNA reads TGTGCCAGCTCACCGGATTTTGGGGGGAACTATGGCTACACCTTC. Translation: CASSPDFGGNYGYTF. This chain links TRBV18 with TRBJ1-2, with TRBD1 as a possible D gene (5 bases). Germline V gene data show CDR1 as KGHSH and CDR2 as LQKENI. The CDR3 contains 15 residues. Trimming cost V 3 bases and J 2 bases, with 13 bases left between them.

The V gene is TRBV27, the J gene TRBJ2-7; 11 nucleotides match TRBD1. The CDR3 sequence is 14 residues long. Germline CDR1 reads MNHEY; CDR2 reads SMNVEV (reference sequence). The ends lost 5 bases at V and 3 bases at J; junction bases unmatched: 3. CDR3 protein: CASSPGTGGYEQYF. The CDR3 nucleotides read TGTGCCAGCAGTCCCGGGACAGGGGGCTACGAGCAGTACTTC.

The chain employs TRBV5-1 and TRBJ2-7; D is perhaps TRBD1 (6 bases). V was shortened by 4 bases and J by 2 bases, with 13 bases between the two germline ends. Germline V CDR1 and CDR2: SGHRS, YFSETQ. The CDR3 sequence is 14 residues long. This chain's CDR3 is CASSRTGFTYEQYF. In DNA, the CDR3 is TGCGCCAGCAGCCGAACAGGGTTTACCTACGAGCAGTACTTC.

This chain links TRBV19 with TRBJ2-1; 13 bases align to TRBD2. This CDR3 has 20 amino acids. With V trimmed by 6 bases and J by 4 bases, 18 bases remained unmatched. The germline V gene encodes CDR1 LNHDA and CDR2 SQIVND (reference sequence). The DNA for the CDR3 is TGTGCCAGTAGAGGGTCTCTGACTAGCGGGAGGCCTTTTTCATACAATGAGCAGTTCTTC. Its protein is CASRGSLTSGRPFSYNEQFF.

This chain links TRBV2 with TRBJ2-7; tentative D call: TRBD2 (5 bases). The CDR3 is 14 residues long. Trimming took 4 bases from V and 0 from J, leaving 10 bases between them. Germline assignment: CDR1 SNHLY and CDR2 FYNNEI. The CDR3 reads CASSAQRSSYEQYF. CDR3 nucleotide sequence: TGTGCCAGCAGTGCACAGCGGAGCTCCTACGAGCAGTACTTC.

CDR3 protein: CASSPSGLAETQYF. CDR3 DNA: TGCGCCAGCAGTCCTTCGGGACTAGCTGAGACCCAGTACTTC. The chain combines TRBV10-2 with TRBJ2-5; 9 bases fit TRBD2. This CDR3 is built from 14 residues. The trim removed 5 bases at V and 5 bases at J, leaving 6 bases unmatched. CDR1 and CDR2 (germline): WSHSY, SAAADI.

This chain uses TRBV11-2 with TRBJ2-7; tentatively, D is TRBD2 (5 bases). Trimming stripped 1 base from V and 2 bases from J, with 9 bases between. Germline CDR1 reads SGHAT; CDR2 reads FQNNGV. The CDR3 runs 14 residues. CDR3 sequence: CASSLVSGTYEQYF. CDR3 nucleotides: TGTGCCAGCAGCTTAGTTTCGGGAACCTACGAGCAGTACTTC.

This chain connects TRBV6-5 to TRBJ1-2; 7 bases are shared with TRBD1. With V trimmed by 5 bases and J by 5 bases, 5 bases remained unmatched. Germline V lookup: CDR1 MNHEY, CDR2 SVGAGI. This CDR3 comprises 13 residues. The CDR3 sequence: CASSIQQGYGYTF. CDR3 DNA: TGTGCCAGCAGTATCCAACAGGGGTATGGCTACACCTTC.

The gene calls are TRBV2 and TRBJ1-4; D unresolved. Germline V gene sequence: CDR1 SNHLY, CDR2 FYNNEI. The V end was cut by 4 bases, the J end by 5 bases, with 11 bases between. The CDR3 is 14 amino acids. In DNA form, the CDR3 reads TGTGCCAGCAGTGGAGTGCAGAGGAATGAAAAACTGTTTTTT. Translating it yields CASSGVQRNEKLFF.